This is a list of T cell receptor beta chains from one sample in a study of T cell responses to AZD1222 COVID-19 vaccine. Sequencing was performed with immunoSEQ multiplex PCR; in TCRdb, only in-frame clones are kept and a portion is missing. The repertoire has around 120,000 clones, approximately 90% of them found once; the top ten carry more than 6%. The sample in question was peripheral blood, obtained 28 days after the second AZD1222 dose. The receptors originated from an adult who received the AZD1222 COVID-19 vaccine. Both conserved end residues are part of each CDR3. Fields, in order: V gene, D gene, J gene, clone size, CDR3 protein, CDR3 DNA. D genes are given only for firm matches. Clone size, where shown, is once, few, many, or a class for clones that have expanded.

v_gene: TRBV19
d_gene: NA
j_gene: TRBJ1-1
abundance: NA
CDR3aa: CASSYSLLTEAFF
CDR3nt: TGTGCCAGTAGTTACAGCCTCCTCACTGAAGCTTTCTTT

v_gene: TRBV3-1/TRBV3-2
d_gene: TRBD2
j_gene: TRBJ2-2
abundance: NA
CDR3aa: CASSPKLAGDGTGELFF
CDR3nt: TGTGCCAGCAGCCCCAAACTAGCGGGAGATGGCACCGGGGAGCTGTTTTTT

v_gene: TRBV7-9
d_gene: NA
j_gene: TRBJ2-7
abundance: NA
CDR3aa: CASSSLPYEQYF
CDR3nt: TGTGCCAGCAGCTCCCTTCCCTACGAGCAGTACTTC

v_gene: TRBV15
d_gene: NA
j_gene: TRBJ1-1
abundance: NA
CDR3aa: CATSRGEAVGTEAFF
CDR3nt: TGTGCCACCAGCAGAGGTGAGGCTGTGGGCACTGAAGCTTTCTTT

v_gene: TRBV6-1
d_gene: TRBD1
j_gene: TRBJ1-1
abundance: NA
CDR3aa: CASSELTGAVTEAFF
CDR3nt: TGTGCCAGCAGTGAATTGACAGGGGCGGTCACTGAAGCTTTCTTT

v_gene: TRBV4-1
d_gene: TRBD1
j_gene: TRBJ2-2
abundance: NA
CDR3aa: CASSQGRTGLAGELFF
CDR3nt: TGCGCCAGCAGCCAAGGGAGGACAGGGCTTGCCGGGGAGCTGTTTTTT

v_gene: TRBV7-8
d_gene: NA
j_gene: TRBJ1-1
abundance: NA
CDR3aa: CASSLGQAATEAFF
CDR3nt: TGTGCCAGCAGCTTAGGACAGGCGGCAACTGAAGCTTTCTTT

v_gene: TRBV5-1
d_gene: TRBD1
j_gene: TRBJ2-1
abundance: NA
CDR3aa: CASSPGQGNEQFF
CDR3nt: TGCGCCAGCAGCCCCGGACAGGGAAATGAGCAGTTCTTC

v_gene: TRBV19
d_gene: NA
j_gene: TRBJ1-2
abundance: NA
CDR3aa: CASRDSLANYGYTF
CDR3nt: TGTGCCAGTAGGGACAGTTTAGCTAACTATGGCTACACCTTC

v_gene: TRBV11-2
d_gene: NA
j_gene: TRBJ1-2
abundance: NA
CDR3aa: CASSPSGAGYTF
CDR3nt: TGTGCCAGCAGCCCCTCGGGGGCCGGCTACACCTTC

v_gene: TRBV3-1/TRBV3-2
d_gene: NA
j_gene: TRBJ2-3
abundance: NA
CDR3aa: CASSQWASGVGITDTQYF
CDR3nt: TGTGCCAGCAGCCAGTGGGCCTCGGGAGTAGGAATCACAGATACGCAGTATTTT

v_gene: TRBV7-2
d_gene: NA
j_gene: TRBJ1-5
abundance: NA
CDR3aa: CASSLAQGFDQPQHF
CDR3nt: TGTGCCAGCAGCTTAGCGCAGGGCTTCGATCAGCCCCAGCATTTT

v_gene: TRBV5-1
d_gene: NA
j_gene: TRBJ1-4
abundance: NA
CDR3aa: CASSLGDGYEKLFF
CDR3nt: TGCGCCAGCAGCTTAGGGGACGGGTATGAAAAACTGTTTTTT

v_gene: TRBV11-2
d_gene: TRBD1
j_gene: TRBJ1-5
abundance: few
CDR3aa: CASSSAGTGPNQPQHF
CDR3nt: TGTGCCAGCAGCTCAGCGGGGACAGGCCCGAATCAGCCCCAGCATTTT

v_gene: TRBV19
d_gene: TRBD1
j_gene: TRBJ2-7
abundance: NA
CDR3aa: CASSRSGTAYEQYF
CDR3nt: TGTGCCAGTAGCCGTTCCGGGACAGCCTACGAGCAGTACTTC

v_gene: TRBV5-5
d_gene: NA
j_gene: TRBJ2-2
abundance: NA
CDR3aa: CASSYRSLGVTGELFF
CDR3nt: TGTGCCAGCAGTTACAGATCTCTGGGTGTCACCGGGGAGCTGTTTTTT

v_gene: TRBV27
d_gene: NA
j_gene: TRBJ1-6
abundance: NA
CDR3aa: CASSLSFLGRSPLHF
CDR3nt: TGTGCCAGCAGTTTATCCTTCCTCGGGAGATCACCCCTCCACTTT

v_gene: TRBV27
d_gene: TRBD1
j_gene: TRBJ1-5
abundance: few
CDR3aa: CASRQGAGNQPQHF
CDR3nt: TGTGCCAGTCGACAGGGGGCAGGCAATCAGCCCCAGCATTTT

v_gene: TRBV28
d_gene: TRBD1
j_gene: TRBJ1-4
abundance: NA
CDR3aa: CASNPGQGKGTNEKLFF
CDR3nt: TGTGCCAGCAACCCGGGACAGGGGAAGGGTACTAATGAAAAACTGTTTTTT

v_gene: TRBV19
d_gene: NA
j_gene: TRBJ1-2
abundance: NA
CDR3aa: CASTHRGGNYGYTF
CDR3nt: TGTGCCAGTACCCACCGCGGGGGGAACTATGGCTACACCTTC